This T cell receptor beta chain was identified in a study of blood T cell repertoires in COVID-19. Data came from immunoSEQ multiplex PCR; TCRdb stores just in-frame clones and leaves some out. The sample shows about 200,000 clones, about 90% of them seen only once. The CDR3 runs 15 residues. V was cut by 3 bases and J by 3 bases, with 14 bases left in between. The germline V gene has CDR1 SGHAT and CDR2 FQNNGV. In this sample, this clone turned up once. The gene calls are TRBV11-2 and TRBJ1-2; TRBD1 might be the D (5 bases). This receptor was identified in a woman aged 18-29 years who had recovered from COVID-19. The sequenced sample was PBMCs or T cells enriched from blood (not recorded which). For the CDR3, the DNA is TGTGCCAGCAGCTTCTCCGCAGGGAACGACTATGGCTACACCTTC. Protein product: CASSFSAGNDYGYTF.